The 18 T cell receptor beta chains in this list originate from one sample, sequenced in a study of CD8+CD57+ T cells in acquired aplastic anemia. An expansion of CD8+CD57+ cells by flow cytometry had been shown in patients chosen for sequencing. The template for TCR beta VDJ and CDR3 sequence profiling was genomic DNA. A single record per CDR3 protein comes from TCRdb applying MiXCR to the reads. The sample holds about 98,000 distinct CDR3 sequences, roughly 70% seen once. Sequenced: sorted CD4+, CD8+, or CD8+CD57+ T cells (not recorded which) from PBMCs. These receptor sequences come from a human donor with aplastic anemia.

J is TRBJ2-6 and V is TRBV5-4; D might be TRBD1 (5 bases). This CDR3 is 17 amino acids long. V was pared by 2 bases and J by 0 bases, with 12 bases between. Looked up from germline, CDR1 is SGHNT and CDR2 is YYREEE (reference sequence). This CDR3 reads CASSLDRVSSGANVLTF. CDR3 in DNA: TGTGCCAGCAGCTTAGACAGAGTCTCCTCTGGGGCCAACGTCCTGACTTTC. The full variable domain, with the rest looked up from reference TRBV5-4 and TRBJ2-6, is ETGVTQSPTHLIKTRGQQVTLRCSSQSGHNTVSWYQQALGQGPQFIFQYYREEENGRGNFPPRFSGLQFPNYSSELNVNALELDDSALYLCASSLDRVSSGANVLTFGAGSRLTVL.

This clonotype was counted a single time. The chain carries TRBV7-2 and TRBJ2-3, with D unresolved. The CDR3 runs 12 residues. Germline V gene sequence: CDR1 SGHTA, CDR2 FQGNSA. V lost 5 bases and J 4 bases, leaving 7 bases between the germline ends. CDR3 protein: CASSPPSDTQYF. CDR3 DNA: TGTGCCAGCAGCCCCCCCTCAGATACGCAGTATTTT.

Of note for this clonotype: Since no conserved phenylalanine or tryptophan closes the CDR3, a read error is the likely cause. CDR3 coding DNA: TGTGCCAGCAGCCGGGACAGAACCTACGAGCAGTACCTC. Translated: CASSRDRTYEQYL. This sequence joins TRBV6-1 and TRBJ2-7; 7 nucleotides agree with TRBD1. The CDR3 is 13 amino acids. V dropped 6 bases and J dropped 2; count of bases not matched to a gene: 4. CDR1 and CDR2 from the germline V gene are MNHNS and SASEGT.

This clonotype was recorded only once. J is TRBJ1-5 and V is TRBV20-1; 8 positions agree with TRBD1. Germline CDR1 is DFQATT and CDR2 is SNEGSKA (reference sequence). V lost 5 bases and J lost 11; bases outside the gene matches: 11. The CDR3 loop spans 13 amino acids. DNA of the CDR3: TGCAGTGCTTTAGGACAGGGTGTATTGTCCCAGCATTTT. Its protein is CSALGQGVLSQHF.

The CDR3 is CASSLRGQRGEQYF. The CDR3 nucleotides read TGTGCCAGCAGCTTACGAGGACAGCGGGGCGAGCAGTACTTC. The chain carries TRBV7-2 and TRBJ2-7; D might be TRBD2 (7 bases). The CDR3 is 14 amino acids. The V gene lost 2 bases and the J gene lost 6 bases, with 14 bases spanning the gap. Germline CDR1 and CDR2: SGHTA and FQGNSA.

The CDR3 DNA follows: TGTGCCAGCAGCCCGGAGAGAGGGGAGCTGTTTTTT. Its translation: CASSPERGELFF. The chain recombines TRBV7-2 with TRBJ2-2; the D is unclear. Trimming took 5 bases from V and 8 from J, leaving 9 bases between them. Germline CDR1 SGHTA, CDR2 FQGNSA. This CDR3 region has 12 residues.

CDR3 sequence (DNA): TGCAGTGCTGCCCATAGTGGCTACACCTTC. It is translated as CSAAHSGYTF. The chain couples TRBV20-1 to TRBJ1-2; no reliable D call. Germline V gene data show CDR1 as DFQATT and CDR2 as SNEGSKA (reference sequence). Between the trimmed V and J ends, which lost 5 bases and 7 bases, there was a span of 8 bases. The CDR3 extends over 10 amino acids.

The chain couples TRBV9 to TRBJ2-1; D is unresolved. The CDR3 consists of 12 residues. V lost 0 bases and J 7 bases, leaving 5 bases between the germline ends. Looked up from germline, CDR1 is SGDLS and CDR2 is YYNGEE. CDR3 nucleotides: TGTGCCAGCAGCGTAGGGTTGAATGAGCAGTTCTTC. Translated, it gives CASSVGLNEQFF.

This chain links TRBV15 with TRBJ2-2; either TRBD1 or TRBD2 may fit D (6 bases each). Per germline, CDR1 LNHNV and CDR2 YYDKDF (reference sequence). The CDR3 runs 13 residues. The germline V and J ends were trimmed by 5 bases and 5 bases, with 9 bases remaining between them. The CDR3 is CATSEGGTGELFF. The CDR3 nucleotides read TGTGCCACCAGCGAGGGGGGAACCGGGGAGCTGTTTTTT.

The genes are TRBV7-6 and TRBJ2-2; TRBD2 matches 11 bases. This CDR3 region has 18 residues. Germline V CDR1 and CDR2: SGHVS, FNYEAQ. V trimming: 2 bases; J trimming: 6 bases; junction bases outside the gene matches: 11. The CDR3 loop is CASSLSSGGASGSGELFF. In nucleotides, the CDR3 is TGTGCCAGCAGCTTAAGTAGCGGGGGGGCGTCGGGATCCGGGGAGCTGTTTTTT.

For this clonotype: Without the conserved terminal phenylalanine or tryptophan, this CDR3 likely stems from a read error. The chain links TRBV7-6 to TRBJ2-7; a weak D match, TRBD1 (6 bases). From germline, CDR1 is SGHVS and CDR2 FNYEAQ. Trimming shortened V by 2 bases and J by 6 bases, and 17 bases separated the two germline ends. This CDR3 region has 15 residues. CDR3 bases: TGTGCCAGCAGCTTAATGGCCAGGGGATCTGGCGAGCAGTACCTC. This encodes CASSLMARGSGEQYL.

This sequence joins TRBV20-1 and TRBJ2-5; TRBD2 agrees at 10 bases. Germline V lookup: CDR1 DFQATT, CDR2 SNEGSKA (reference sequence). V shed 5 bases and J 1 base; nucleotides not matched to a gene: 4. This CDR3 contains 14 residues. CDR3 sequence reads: CSAYLAGVQETQYF. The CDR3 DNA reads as TGCAGTGCTTACCTAGCGGGGGTCCAAGAGACCCAGTACTTC.

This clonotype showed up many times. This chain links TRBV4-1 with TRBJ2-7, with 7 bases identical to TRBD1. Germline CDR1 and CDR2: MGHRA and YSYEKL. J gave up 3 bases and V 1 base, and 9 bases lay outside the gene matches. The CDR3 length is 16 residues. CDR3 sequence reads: CASSQATGQTFYEQYF. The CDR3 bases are TGCGCCAGCAGCCAAGCGACGGGACAGACTTTCTACGAGCAGTACTTC.

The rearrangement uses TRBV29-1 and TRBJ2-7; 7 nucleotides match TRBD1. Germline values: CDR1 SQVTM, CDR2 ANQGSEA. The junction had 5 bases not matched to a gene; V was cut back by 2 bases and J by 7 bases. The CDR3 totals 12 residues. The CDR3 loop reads CSVERGRGEQYF. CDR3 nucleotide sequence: TGCAGCGTTGAAAGGGGGCGCGGGGAGCAGTACTTC.

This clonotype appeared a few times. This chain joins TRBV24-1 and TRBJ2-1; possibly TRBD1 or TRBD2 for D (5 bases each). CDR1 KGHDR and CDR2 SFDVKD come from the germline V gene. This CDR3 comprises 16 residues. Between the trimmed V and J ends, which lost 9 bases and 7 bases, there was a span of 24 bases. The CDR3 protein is CATQPTRGGRMNEQFF. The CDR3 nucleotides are TGTGCCACCCAGCCGACGAGGGGCGGGCGGATGAATGAGCAGTTCTTC.

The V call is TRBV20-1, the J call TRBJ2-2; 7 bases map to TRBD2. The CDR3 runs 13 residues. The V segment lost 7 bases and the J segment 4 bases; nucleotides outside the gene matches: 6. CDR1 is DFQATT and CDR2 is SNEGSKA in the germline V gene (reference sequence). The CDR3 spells CSVGGSGTGELFF. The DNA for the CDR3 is TGCAGTGTGGGGGGGAGTGGCACCGGGGAGCTGTTTTTT.

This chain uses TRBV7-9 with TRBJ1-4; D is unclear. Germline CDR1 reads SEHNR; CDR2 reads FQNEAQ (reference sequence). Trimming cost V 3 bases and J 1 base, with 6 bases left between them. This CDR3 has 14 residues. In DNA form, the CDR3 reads TGTGCCAGCAGCTTTGACGGAACTAATGAAAAACTGTTTTTT. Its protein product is CASSFDGTNEKLFF.

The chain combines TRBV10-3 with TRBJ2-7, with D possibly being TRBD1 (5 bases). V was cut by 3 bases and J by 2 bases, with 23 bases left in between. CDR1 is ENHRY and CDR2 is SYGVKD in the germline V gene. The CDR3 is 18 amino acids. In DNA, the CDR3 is TGTGCCATCAGTGACTTCTCCCCTACAGGCTTAACTCCCTACGAGCAGTACTTC. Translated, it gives CAISDFSPTGLTPYEQYF.